The present T cell receptor beta chain was sequenced within a study of immune evolution from preneoplasia to lung adenocarcinoma listed by TCRdb under 2021. As for the study more broadly: The study profiled immune contexture across lung adenocarcinoma precursors and invasive adenocarcinoma using immune gene expression, TCR sequencing and multiplex immunofluorescence. It was reported in the study that more than 85 samples were used for TCR sequencing. POLYSOLVER was used to infer class I HLA alleles from exome data, and LOHHLA was used to detect allele-specific HLA loss. The sample size depended on which specimens were available, not on a prior power calculation. TCR sequencing data were obtained from 51 patients. The overall cohort comprised 40 to 55 patients with pulmonary nodules who underwent surgical resection. Resected precursor lesions (AAH, AIS, MIA) and invasive adenocarcinomas were compared with paired morphologically normal lung tissue. The immune data were integrated with whole exome sequencing and methylation data from the same cohort of nodules.

Resection was performed on patients in Japan or China between the mid-2010s and the late 2010s. Two lung cancer pathologists independently confirmed the histologic diagnosis of each case on H&E slides. DNA was isolated from FFPE tissue using the AllPrep DNA/RNA FFPE Kit. TCR beta CDR3 regions were sequenced from DNA using the immunoSEQ hsTCRbeta Kit. From the authors' description of their analysis: The ImmunoSEQ Analyzer was used to analyse the TCR sequencing data. T cell clonality was defined as 1 minus Pielou's evenness computed on productive rearrangements. T cell diversity was measured with the inverse Simpson index on productive templates. T cell density was TCR beta template counts normalized to usable DNA, estimated by amplifying and sequencing housekeeping genes. TCR metrics were compared across histologic stages using two-sided Kruskal-Wallis tests. TCRdb holds this immuneACCESS table with in-frame rearrangements only. Some clones are missing; in checked studies, unresolved V genes explain under half, and the rest has no known cause. The DNA gave D and trimming, while V, J and clone size come from that table. In all, the sample holds approximately 8,000 clones, and around 82% of those were seen once. Of the sample, about 7.2% is held by the ten largest clones.

Overall study outcomes, separate from this receptor: Normal lung had the highest top T cell clone frequencies, which appeared to decline progressively from AAH through AIS, MIA and invasive adenocarcinoma. The findings rested on association rather than direct causation, and larger cohorts with long-term follow-up and longitudinal biopsies were considered necessary. Because all patients came from Japan and China, whether the findings apply to Western populations was uncertain. Clonality was highest in normal lung, while later-stage lesions appeared to have lower clonality but higher T cell density and diversity.

The CDR3 runs 13 residues from the cysteine to the phenylalanine. The only DNA kept is the CDR3, 39 bases in frame from the first base. Trimming removed 0 bases from V and 4 bases from J, leaving 7 bases between the germline ends. The germline V gene gives CDR1 as SGDLS and CDR2 as YYNGEE. This clone was seen just once. Its specific antigen is unknown. No clone much larger than this one lies a single base away; base qualities are absent. The chain is encoded by TRBV9 joined to TRBJ1-2; too little of a D gene remains to name it. The specimen was FFPE adjacent normal lung tissue. This TCR came from a person aged 65 to 85 with lung adenocarcinoma. The DNA sequence reads TGTGCCAGCAGCGTAGGGGATTTCTATGGCTACACCTTC. Its coded protein is CASSVGDFYGYTF.